This T cell receptor beta chain was retrieved from a study of cytomegalovirus exposure and HLA in healthy donors. V shed 5 bases and J shed 0 bases, with 17 bases lying between them. This CDR3 has 17 amino acids. The germline V gene has CDR1 SGHTA and CDR2 FQGNSA. A single count supports this clone. Vbeta (60) and Jbeta (13) primers were used in the PCR. Assay used: immunoSEQ multiplex PCR; TCRdb lists only in-frame clones, some missing. Of 90,000 to 120,000 clones listed, 65% to 85% are singletons. The V and J genes are TRBV7-2 and TRBJ1-5, with D perhaps matching TRBD1 (6 bases). Sample: PBMCs. The receptor was derived from a young man in good health and CMV-seronegative. The CDR3 sequence: CASSIGTGTYSNQPQHF. DNA for the CDR3: TGTGCCAGCAGCATAGGAACAGGGACCTATAGCAATCAGCCCCAGCATTTT.